These 17 T cell receptor beta chains share one sample of origin, sequenced in a study of T cells in Graves' hyperthyroidism and ophthalmopathy. Template material for amplifying TCR beta CDR3 regions consisted of RNA transcripts. During a first-round RT-PCR of the TCR CDR3, the HTBI primer set was used. MiXCR, applied by TCRdb to the multiplex PCR reads, yields one record per CDR3 protein. This repertoire shows around 660,000 distinct CDR3 sequences, about 45% found once; its top ten account for less than 9.5%. Specimen: peripheral blood or thyroid tissue (not recorded which). These receptors were collected from an adult man with Graves' disease, either hyperthyroidism or ophthalmopathy (not recorded which).

The chain recombines TRBV11-1 with TRBJ2-5; perhaps D is TRBD1 or TRBD2 (5 bases each). Germline V gene lookup returns CDR1 SGHAT and CDR2 FQDESV (reference sequence). The CDR3 loop spans 15 amino acids. V lost 4 bases and J 4 bases, leaving 16 bases between the germline ends. As DNA, the CDR3 is TGTGCCAGCAGCTCATACGGGGCTATCGGAGAGACCCAGTACTTC. It specifies CASSSYGAIGETQYF.

Comments on this clonotype: It may be a read error: a sequence one base away is much more abundant. J is TRBJ2-5 and V is TRBV24-1, with D possibly TRBD1 on 5 matching bases. There are 14 residues in the CDR3. The germline V gene has CDR1 KGHDR and CDR2 SFDVKD. The CDR3, as DNA: TGTGCCGCCAGTGATTCTAGTCAGGGTGAGACCCAGTACTTC. Its translation is CAASDSSQGETQYF.

This rearrangement joins TRBV11-2 to TRBJ1-6; no clear D. CDR1 is SGHAT, CDR2 FQNNGV, per germline. CDR3 size: 12 residues. CDR3: CASNMYNSPLHF. The DNA of the CDR3 is TGTGCTAGTAACATGTATAATTCACCCCTCCACTTT.

This clonotype occurred many times. CDR3 DNA sequence: TGTGCCAGCAGCTCCCAAGGGGGCTCTGGGGCCAACGTCCTGACTTTC. This sequence encodes CASSSQGGSGANVLTF. The V call is TRBV7-9, the J call TRBJ2-6; D perhaps matches TRBD1 (6 bases). Looked up from germline, CDR1 is SEHNR and CDR2 is FQNEAQ (reference sequence). The CDR3 spans 16 residues. V lost 4 bases to trimming and J lost 0 bases, with 10 bases between them. The complete variable domain, with remaining parts taken from reference TRBV7-9 and TRBJ2-6, reads DTGVSQNPRHKITKRGQNVTFRCDPISEHNRLYWYRQTLGQGPEFLTYFQNEAQLEKSRLLSDRFSAERPKGSFSTLEIQRTEQGDSAMYLCASSSQGGSGANVLTFGAGSRLTVL.

The chain combines TRBV29-1 with TRBJ1-2, with TRBD1 as a possible D gene (6 bases). The V end was cut by 4 bases, the J end by 4 bases, with 13 bases between. Germline V gene sequence: CDR1 SQVTM, CDR2 ANQGSEA. The CDR3 has 13 amino acids. CDR3: CSVGRGEGYGYTF. The CDR3, as DNA: TGCAGCGTTGGCAGGGGCGAGGGCTATGGCTACACCTTC.

This sequence joins TRBV29-1 and TRBJ1-1, with 8 bases that match TRBD1. The germline gives CDR1 SQVTM, CDR2 ANQGSEA. The CDR3 length is 15 residues. Germline trimming cut 3 bases from V and 4 bases from J; bases unmatched to any gene: 10. In nucleotides, the CDR3 is TGCAGCGTTGAGCTCTTGGCAGGGGGCCCCACTGAAGCTTTCTTT. This gives the protein CSVELLAGGPTEAFF.

This clonotype was found a few times. The chain uses TRBV7-8 and TRBJ2-5; TRBD2 aligns across 12 bases. V lost 3 bases, J lost 5 bases, and 1 base stayed unmatched. There are 14 residues in the CDR3. Germline CDR1 reads SGHVS; CDR2 reads FQNEAQ. CDR3 in DNA: TGTGCCAGCAGCTTTGGGACTAGCGGGGAGACCCAGTACTTC. Protein: CASSFGTSGETQYF.

V gene TRBV7-9 combines with J gene TRBJ2-5; tentatively, D is TRBD1 (6 bases). CDR1 and CDR2 (germline): SEHNR, FQNEAQ (reference sequence). The V end lost 4 bases, the J end lost 2 bases, and 14 bases lay between the germline ends. The CDR3 loop spans 15 amino acids. The CDR3 coding sequence is TGTGCCAGCAGCTCATTTAGTGGACAGCAAGAGACCCAGTACTTC. This encodes CASSSFSGQQETQYF.

The chain couples TRBV2 to TRBJ2-7, with D tentatively TRBD1 (6 bases). Germline V lookup: CDR1 SNHLY, CDR2 FYNNEI. This CDR3 spans 13 amino acids. V was shortened by 6 bases and J by 6 bases, with 15 bases between the two germline ends. For the CDR3, the DNA is TGTGCCAGCAGCGTTATGACAGGCAGCGAGCAGTACTTC. It codes for CASSVMTGSEQYF.

This clonotype showed up just a few times. V is TRBV6-5 and J is TRBJ1-6; D perhaps matches TRBD1 (5 bases). V dropped 5 bases and J dropped 0 bases, with 23 bases sitting between them. The CDR3 runs 20 residues. Germline CDR1 and CDR2: MNHEY and SVGAGI. The CDR3 here is CASSEWGSGLVASYNSPLHF. CDR3 sequence (DNA): TGTGCCAGCAGTGAATGGGGGTCTGGGTTGGTGGCCTCCTATAATTCACCCCTCCACTTT.

This chain links TRBV2 with TRBJ1-1; D possibly corresponds to TRBD1 (5 bases). The CDR3 length is 10 residues. Germline CDR1 reads SNHLY; CDR2 reads FYNNEI. The V end was cut by 6 bases, the J end by 11 bases, with 10 bases between. The CDR3 DNA is TGTGCCAGCAGCACAGGCCGTGCTTTCTTT. This codes for CASSTGRAFF. Combining the CDR3 with reference TRBV2 and TRBJ1-1 gives the whole variable domain EPEVTQTPSHQVTQMGQEVILRCVPISNHLYFYWYRQILGQKVEFLVSFYNNEISEKSEIFDDQFSVERPDGSNFTLKIRSTKLEDSAMYFCASSTGRAFFGQGTRLTVV.

Regarding this clonotype: This sequence may be a read error, since a much larger clone differs from it by one base. The chain uses TRBV10-3 and TRBJ1-1; no firm D call. This CDR3 contains 13 residues. V gave up 2 bases and J gave up 3 bases, with 7 bases separating them. Germline V CDR1 and CDR2: ENHRY, SYGVKD. Here the CDR3 reads CAISEMRDTEAFF. The CDR3 DNA reads as TGTGCCATCAGTGAGATGCGGGACACTGAAGCTTTCTTT.

V is TRBV5-1 and J is TRBJ1-2; 8 nucleotides line up with TRBD1. Germline V lookup: CDR1 SGHRS, CDR2 YFSETQ. With 4 bases clipped from V and 2 bases from J, the junction kept 7 bases outside the gene matches. The CDR3 covers 15 residues. The CDR3 protein is CASSPPGQENYGYTF. CDR3 nucleotides: TGCGCCAGCAGCCCACCGGGACAGGAAAACTATGGCTACACCTTC.

At least ten counts were recorded for this clonotype. This chain joins TRBV7-9 and TRBJ2-5, with 14 bases identical to TRBD2. The CDR3 length is 15 residues. The trim removed 5 bases at V and 5 bases at J, leaving 4 bases unmatched. Germline assignment: CDR1 SEHNR and CDR2 FQNEAQ (reference sequence). The CDR3 sequence is CASSPGLAGAETQYF. CDR3 DNA sequence: TGTGCCAGCAGCCCGGGACTAGCGGGAGCTGAGACCCAGTACTTC.

In its sample, this clonotype was seen a few times. The rearrangement uses TRBV6-4 and TRBJ1-3; the D is unclear. Germline CDR1 and CDR2: MRHNA and SNTAGT. The V end lost 2 bases, the J end lost 1 base, and 6 bases lay between the germline ends. The CDR3 is 14 residues long. The CDR3 spells CASSDGDSGNTIYF. The CDR3, as DNA: TGTGCCAGCAGTGACGGGGATTCTGGAAACACCATATATTTT.

This clonotype was counted only a few times. The rearrangement joins TRBV20-1 to TRBJ1-1; 10 nucleotides align to TRBD1. V trimming: 1 base; J trimming: 6 bases; junction bases outside the gene matches: 11. Germline V lookup: CDR1 DFQATT, CDR2 SNEGSKA (reference sequence). The CDR3 has 16 residues. The CDR3 DNA is TGCAGTGCTAGAGTCGCGAACCGGGACAGGGGCTCTGAAGCTTTCTTT. It yields the protein CSARVANRDRGSEAFF.

This clonotype was counted a few times. This chain joins TRBV5-4 and TRBJ1-1; a weak D match, TRBD1 (6 bases). Germline CDR1 reads SGHNT; CDR2 reads YYREEE (reference sequence). This CDR3 spans 15 amino acids. The V and J ends lost 4 bases and 5 bases respectively, with 18 bases between them. CDR3 sequence reads: CASSQDPGQLTEAFF. CDR3 nucleotides: TGTGCCAGCAGCCAAGATCCCGGACAGTTGACTGAAGCTTTCTTT. The whole variable domain, remainder taken from reference TRBV5-4 and TRBJ1-1, is ETGVTQSPTHLIKTRGQQVTLRCSSQSGHNTVSWYQQALGQGPQFIFQYYREEENGRGNFPPRFSGLQFPNYSSELNVNALELDDSALYLCASSQDPGQLTEAFFGQGTRLTVV.